The T cell receptor (beta chain) described here comes from a study of blood T cell repertoires in COVID-19 (dated by TCRdb to the early 2020s). Broadly, across the study: Samples from collaborators originated in the United States, Italy and Spain and spanned both the acute and convalescent phases of COVID-19. A de-identified subject ID, COVID-19 status, age in years and sex were almost always included in the sample metadata. Subjects who had been exposed to COVID-19, were actively infected with it, or had recovered from it provided the deeply sampled blood TCRbeta repertoires that made up the dataset. The samples were drawn from two sources: the first 160 participants of the ongoing ImmuneRACE study, and some 1,300 subjects contributed by 6 global collaborators. The material from the prospective study consisted of cDNA or gDNA derived from T cells, B-cell-depleted T cells, or PBMCs. The repertoires were made available in a free public database intended to serve as a resource for research on the immune response to SARS-CoV-2. Where available, HLA class I and class II types were obtained from metadata supplied by the sample provider rather than from assay-based typing.

Collaborating institutions collected whole blood in K2EDTA tubes following their own protocols. For TCRbeta analysis, collaborators shipped samples in one of three forms: frozen whole blood, isolated PBMCs, or DNA extracted from either of those sample types. TCRbeta CDR3 regions were amplified from genomic DNA using the immunoSEQ Assay, a bias-controlled multiplex PCR. The source study handled its data this way. The number of nucleated cells in each sample was estimated by amplification of reference gene primers within the assay. Sequence reads were collapsed and filtered to measure the absolute abundance of every unique TCRbeta CDR3 rearrangement. Productive Simpson clonality was computed per sample as the square root of Simpson's diversity index over productive rearrangements. TCRdb obtained this table from immuneACCESS and retained in-frame rearrangements with V and J assigned. These tables miss some clones; where compared with another copy, unresolved V genes account for less than half of the shortfall, and the remainder is unexplained. For V, J and clone size, that table is used; D and trimming come from the DNA. This sample is represented by around 140,000 clones; about 77% of them were singletons. The ten largest clones add up to approximately 9% of the sample.

Points the paper makes about the study in general: The quantity of clinical and demographic metadata differed by source and by participant and was supplied without curation.

The CDR3 runs 11 residues from the cysteine to the phenylalanine. Only CDR3 DNA remains: 33 bases, in frame from the first base. Trimming removed 3 bases from V and 8 bases from J, leaving 8 bases between the germline ends. Reading the germline V gene gives CDR1 SGHDT and CDR2 YYEEEE. This clone has a single count. No antigen is known for it. No qualities accompany the bases; no much larger clone lies one base away. The TCR was taken from a woman aged 45-60 years with active or convalescent COVID-19. Sample: peripheral blood. This sequence uses TRBV5-6 and TRBJ1-2; the D gene identity is not certain. For the CDR3, the sequence is CASSSGYGYTF. The DNA sequence is given as TGTGCCAGCAGCTCGGGGTACGGCTACACCTTC.